This passage covers 27 T cell receptor beta chains from one sample sequenced in a study of control samples from healthy donors and cancer patients. Sequencing was performed with immunoSEQ multiplex PCR; in TCRdb, only in-frame clones are kept and a portion is missing. The sample lists more than 150,000 clones; roughly 91% were seen once. The sequencing sample was made of blood. The receptor source for this set is a young man in good health.

J is TRBJ1-6 and V is TRBV27; the D gene is possibly TRBD1 (6 bases). Germline CDR1 and CDR2: MNHEY and SMNVEV (reference sequence). V lost 9 bases and J 7 bases, leaving 10 bases between the germline ends. This CDR3 comprises 12 residues. The CDR3 nucleotides read TGTGCCAGTTCAAGGGGGAATTCACCCCTCCACTTT. This codes for CASSRGNSPLHF.

The V gene is TRBV6-5, the J gene TRBJ1-5; 7 bases are a match to TRBD1. J gave up 0 bases and V 6 bases, and 5 bases lay outside the gene matches. Germline V CDR1 and CDR2: MNHEY, SVGAGI. The CDR3 runs 15 residues. Written as DNA, the CDR3 is TGTGCCAGCAGCTTACAGGGGAATAGCAATCAGCCCCAGCATTTT. Its translation: CASSLQGNSNQPQHF.

This chain links TRBV7-8 with TRBJ1-1; 9 bases map to TRBD1. Per the germline V gene, CDR1 is SGHVS and CDR2 is FQNEAQ. The CDR3 consists of 13 residues. J lost 4 bases, V lost 3 bases, and 0 bases had no gene match. The CDR3 DNA sequence: TGTGCCAGCAGCTTGGACAGGGGCACTGAAGCTTTCTTT. Protein product: CASSLDRGTEAFF.

This clone was observed a single time. V usage is TRBV6-4 and J usage is TRBJ2-2, with D unclear. With 7 bases removed from V and 3 bases from J, the gap between germline ends came to 9 bases. The germline gives CDR1 MRHNA, CDR2 SNTAGT. This CDR3 spans 13 amino acids. In nucleotides, the CDR3 is TGTGCCAGCAAAGCGAGCTACACCGGGGAGCTGTTTTTT. It yields the protein CASKASYTGELFF.

The chain links TRBV7-2 to TRBJ1-6; TRBD1 matches 10 bases. The germline CDR1 and CDR2 sequences are SGHTA and FQGNSA. V lost 4 bases to trimming and J lost 7 bases; unmatched junction nucleotides: 7. CDR3 length: 16 amino acids. The CDR3 loop reads CASSSWTGGGNSPLHF. The CDR3 nucleotides read TGTGCCAGCAGCTCCTGGACAGGGGGTGGAAATTCACCCCTCCACTTT.

The rearrangement uses TRBV10-1 and TRBJ1-3, with D possibly TRBD1 on 6 matching bases. Germline-derived CDR1 and CDR2 are WNHNN and SYGVQD (reference sequence). The CDR3 covers 15 residues. The ends were cut back, 5 bases at V and 0 bases at J, with 11 bases in the middle. The CDR3 sequence is CASSSGQSSGNTIYF. The CDR3 region has the DNA TGCGCCAGCAGTTCCGGACAGAGCTCTGGAAACACCATATATTTT.

V usage is TRBV5-1 and J usage is TRBJ2-7; tentative D call: TRBD2 (6 bases). Germline values: CDR1 SGHRS, CDR2 YFSETQ. The CDR3 covers 16 residues. The germline V and J ends were trimmed by 3 bases and 0 bases, with 16 bases remaining between them. DNA of the CDR3: TGCGCCAGCAGCTACCCCCGGGGGAAGAGCTCCTACGAGCAGTACTTC. Its protein product is CASSYPRGKSSYEQYF.

This chain connects TRBV18 to TRBJ1-6; tentatively, D is TRBD1 (6 bases). The CDR3 has 15 amino acids. The germline gives CDR1 KGHSH, CDR2 LQKENI. V lost 5 bases and J lost 7, with 15 bases in between. Here the CDR3 reads CASSGGTTDNSPLHF. The CDR3 bases are TGTGCCAGCTCAGGGGGGACAACGGACAATTCACCCCTCCACTTT.

V is TRBV7-2 and J is TRBJ2-1, with 8 bases aligning to TRBD2. Germline V CDR1 and CDR2: SGHTA, FQGNSA. The CDR3 runs to 17 residues. V lost 1 base and J lost 5; bases outside the gene matches: 10. CDR3 protein: CASSLGFYGGGHNEQFF. Written as DNA, the CDR3 is TGTGCCAGCAGCTTAGGCTTCTATGGCGGGGGGCACAATGAGCAGTTCTTC.

V usage is TRBV10-3 and J usage is TRBJ1-1, with 7 bases lining up with TRBD1. J lost 3 bases, V lost 4 bases, and 5 bases had no gene match. Germline V gives CDR1 ENHRY, CDR2 SYGVKD. This CDR3 comprises 14 residues. CDR3 bases: TGTGCCATCAGTGCAGGGGGGCGGGACACTGAAGCTTTCTTT. Its protein product is CAISAGGRDTEAFF.

J is TRBJ2-1 and V is TRBV29-1; possible D gene TRBD1, 5 bases. Trimming took off 0 bases at V and 8 bases at J, with 14 bases between the two ends. Germline V gene sequence: CDR1 SQVTM, CDR2 ANQGSEA. The CDR3 loop spans 14 amino acids. The CDR3 protein is CSVEDVDSWHEQFF. The CDR3, as DNA: TGCAGCGTTGAAGATGTTGACAGTTGGCATGAGCAGTTCTTC.

The V gene is TRBV2, the J gene TRBJ1-1, with D possibly being TRBD1 (5 bases). V was cut by 8 bases and J by 1 base, with 8 bases left in between. CDR1 and CDR2 from the germline V gene are SNHLY and FYNNEI. The CDR3 is 12 residues long. CDR3 in DNA: TGTGCCAGCTCCGGGGCGAACACTGAAGCTTTCTTT. Translated, it gives CASSGANTEAFF.

The chain links TRBV6-5 to TRBJ2-3; either TRBD1 or TRBD2 may fit D (5 bases each). The CDR3 consists of 14 residues. The V end was cut by 6 bases, the J end by 4 bases, with 14 bases between. Per the germline V gene, CDR1 is MNHEY and CDR2 is SVGAGI. As DNA, the CDR3 is TGTGCCAGCAGGGGGACGTATCCCGCAGATACGCAGTATTTT. Translated: CASRGTYPADTQYF.

V and J are TRBV10-3 and TRBJ1-2; a weak D match, TRBD1 (6 bases). From germline, CDR1 is ENHRY and CDR2 SYGVKD. The germline V and J ends were trimmed by 2 bases and 9 bases, with 13 bases remaining between them. The CDR3 loop spans 13 amino acids. The CDR3 region has the DNA TGTGCCATCAGTGAGGGGCCCGGGACAAGCTACACCTTC. The encoded protein is CAISEGPGTSYTF.

The genes are TRBV24-1 and TRBJ2-2; perhaps TRBD1 as D (5 bases). V lost 0 bases, J lost 4 bases, and 11 bases lay in between. The CDR3 is made up of 16 amino acids. Germline CDR1 reads KGHDR; CDR2 reads SFDVKD. The CDR3 bases are TGTGCCACCAGTGATTTGCGGTCAGGGATCACCGGGGAGCTGTTTTTT. This sequence encodes CATSDLRSGITGELFF.

The CDR3 sequence: CASSVMSDTSTDTQYF. CDR3 bases: TGTGCCAGCAGCGTAATGAGCGACACTAGCACAGATACGCAGTATTTT. The J gene is TRBJ2-3, the V gene TRBV9; D ambiguous. CDR3 size: 16 residues. The germline CDR1 and CDR2 sequences are SGDLS and YYNGEE. V was pared by 1 base and J by 0 bases, with 12 bases between.

In DNA, the CDR3 is TGTGCCAGCAGCGCTGAAAACACCGGGACAGCTACAACTAATGAAAAACTGTTTTTT. This codes for CASSAENTGTATTNEKLFF. The chain carries TRBV2 and TRBJ1-4; 7 bases match TRBD1. With 6 bases clipped from V and 0 bases from J, the junction kept 16 bases outside the gene matches. The CDR3 runs to 19 residues. Germline assignment: CDR1 SNHLY and CDR2 FYNNEI.

The V gene is TRBV9, the J gene TRBJ2-1; 7 nucleotides agree with TRBD2. Germline loops: CDR1 SGDLS, CDR2 YYNGEE. The CDR3 runs 15 residues. V was pared by 4 bases and J by 0 bases, with 4 bases of the junction left unmatched. CDR3 loop: CASSSRETSYNEQFF. For the CDR3, the DNA is TGTGCCAGCAGCTCGCGGGAGACCTCCTACAATGAGCAGTTCTTC.

The chain carries TRBV10-3 and TRBJ2-2; TRBD1 is a possible D gene (6 bases). The V gene lost 5 bases and the J gene lost 5 bases, with 21 bases spanning the gap. The CDR3 sequence is 17 residues long. Germline V CDR1 and CDR2: ENHRY, SYGVKD. In nucleotides, the CDR3 is TGTGCCATCAGTACCCGTACAGGGCGCGGATGGACCGGGGAGCTGTTTTTT. It is translated as CAISTRTGRGWTGELFF.

This chain connects TRBV7-9 to TRBJ1-2; weak D call: TRBD1 (5 bases). The CDR3 runs 14 residues. The V end lost 10 bases, the J end lost 3 bases, and 18 bases lay between the germline ends. The germline V gene encodes CDR1 SEHNR and CDR2 FQNEAQ (reference sequence). The CDR3 protein is CATLPRQTDYGYTF. CDR3 coding DNA: TGTGCCACCCTCCCACGACAGACAGACTATGGCTACACCTTC.

The chain couples TRBV19 to TRBJ1-2; 9 positions match TRBD1. Germline-derived CDR1 and CDR2 are LNHDA and SQIVND (reference sequence). V was pared by 5 bases and J by 6 bases, with 7 bases of the junction left unmatched. The CDR3 covers 14 residues. CDR3 DNA: TGTGCCAGTAGTCCGTGGACAGGGGTCCATGGCTACACCTTC. Translation: CASSPWTGVHGYTF. Drawing the rest from reference TRBV19 and TRBJ1-2, the complete variable domain is DGGITQSPKYLFRKEGQNVTLSCEQNLNHDAMYWYRQDPGQGLRLIYYSQIVNDFQKGDIAEGYSVSREKKESFPLTVTSAQKNPTAFYLCASSPWTGVHGYTFGSGTRLTVV.

The chain uses TRBV10-3 and TRBJ2-3; D gene ambiguous. Trimming removed 5 bases from V and 0 bases from J, with 3 bases in between. Germline loops: CDR1 ENHRY, CDR2 SYGVKD. The CDR3 length is 12 residues. The CDR3 loop reads CAISPSTDTQYF. CDR3 in DNA: TGTGCCATCAGTCCTAGCACAGATACGCAGTATTTT.

The chain joins TRBV28 to TRBJ1-1, with 9 bases matching TRBD1. The CDR3 runs 16 residues. The V and J ends lost 6 bases and 4 bases, in that order; junction bases with no gene match: 12. Germline CDR1 is MDHEN and CDR2 is SYDVKM. The CDR3 loop reads CASRLTTGGVVTEAFF. DNA for the CDR3: TGTGCCAGCAGGCTAACTACAGGGGGCGTTGTCACTGAAGCTTTCTTT.

The chain uses TRBV14 and TRBJ2-7; 7 bases line up with TRBD1. The CDR3 consists of 15 residues. Trimming removed 4 bases from V and 4 bases from J; junction bases left unmatched: 10. Germline loops: CDR1 SGHDN, CDR2 FVKESK. This CDR3 reads CASSRGIRGTYEQYF. Written as DNA, the CDR3 is TGTGCCAGCAGCCGAGGTATCAGGGGGACATACGAGCAGTACTTC.

The CDR3 nucleotides read TGTGCCAGCAGCCGACAGGGGGCCTATGGCTACACCTTC. Translation: CASSRQGAYGYTF. The V gene is TRBV14, the J gene TRBJ1-2; 10 bases align to TRBD1. CDR3 length: 13 amino acids. CDR1 is SGHDN and CDR2 is FVKESK in the germline V gene. V dropped 4 bases and J dropped 4; count of bases not matched to a gene: 0.

This chain joins TRBV10-3 and TRBJ2-7, with 7 nucleotides matching TRBD1. The junction had 4 bases not matched to a gene; V was cut back by 2 bases and J by 0 bases. The length of the CDR3 is 15 residues. CDR1 is ENHRY and CDR2 is SYGVKD in the germline V gene. CDR3 residues: CAISEPGQASYEQYF. CDR3 coding DNA: TGTGCCATCAGTGAGCCAGGACAGGCCTCCTACGAGCAGTACTTC.

This chain links TRBV28 with TRBJ1-3; D may be TRBD1 (5 bases). This CDR3 has 14 amino acids. Germline V gene data show CDR1 as MDHEN and CDR2 as SYDVKM. V was shortened by 7 bases and J by 1 base, with 11 bases between the two germline ends. In nucleotides, the CDR3 is TGTGCCAGCACCAATAGGGGATCTGGAAACACCATATATTTT. Its protein product is CASTNRGSGNTIYF.